These T cell receptor beta chains were read from a single sample in a study of OX40 agonist ivuxolimab in advanced cancers. The table came from immunoSEQ multiplex PCR; TCRdb's copy has only in-frame clones and leaves some out. The sample has around 43,000 clones, about 89% seen once. The input for sequencing was CD4+ or CD8+ T cells sorted from blood, taken in a trial of the OX40 agonist ivuxolimab. These receptors all come from an adult with an advanced solid tumor such as melanoma, head and neck, liver or kidney cancer. CDR3s include the opening cysteine and the closing phenylalanine or tryptophan. D genes are given only for firm matches. Not all rows give a size; the values are once, few, many and, for expanded clones, a class.

CDR3aa: CSVEASNYGYTF
CDR3nt: TGCAGTGTTGAGGCCAGTAACTATGGCTACACCTTC
v_gene: TRBV29-1
j_gene: TRBJ1-2
d_gene: -
abundance: -

CDR3aa: CASSFRQTQTYEQYF
CDR3nt: TGTGCCAGCAGCTTTAGGCAGACTCAAACCTACGAGCAGTACTTC
v_gene: TRBV5-6
j_gene: TRBJ2-7
d_gene: -
abundance: -

CDR3aa: CASRGAEAFF
CDR3nt: TGTGCCAGCAGAGGAGCTGAAGCTTTCTTT
v_gene: TRBV6-5
j_gene: TRBJ1-1
d_gene: -
abundance: -

CDR3aa: CASRVTHILTEAFF
CDR3nt: TGTGCCAGCAGGGTGACTCACATCCTAACTGAAGCTTTCTTT
v_gene: TRBV28
j_gene: TRBJ1-1
d_gene: -
abundance: -

CDR3aa: CASSQVSTGQGDEKLFF
CDR3nt: TGCGCCAGCAGCCAAGTCTCCACGGGACAGGGAGATGAAAAACTGTTTTTT
v_gene: TRBV4-1
j_gene: TRBJ1-4
d_gene: TRBD1
abundance: -

CDR3aa: CASSLKLDSANYGYTF
CDR3nt: TGTGCCAGCAGCCTAAAACTAGACAGTGCAAACTATGGCTACACCTTC
v_gene: TRBV13
j_gene: TRBJ1-2
d_gene: -
abundance: -

CDR3aa: CASSLGAQTQYF
CDR3nt: TGTGCCAGCAGCTTGGGGGCCCAGACCCAGTACTTC
v_gene: TRBV5-4
j_gene: TRBJ2-5
d_gene: -
abundance: -

CDR3aa: CASSQDLGANEKLFF
CDR3nt: TGCGCCAGCAGCCAAGACCTGGGGGCTAATGAAAAACTGTTTTTT
v_gene: TRBV4-3
j_gene: TRBJ1-4
d_gene: -
abundance: -

CDR3aa: CASSLSRTVNTEAFF
CDR3nt: TGTGCCAGCAGTTTATCCCGGACGGTGAACACTGAAGCTTTCTTT
v_gene: TRBV28
j_gene: TRBJ1-1
d_gene: -
abundance: -

CDR3aa: CASSLAQGANTEAFF
CDR3nt: TGTGCCAGCAGCTTGGCTCAGGGGGCGAACACTGAAGCTTTCTTT
v_gene: TRBV5-6
j_gene: TRBJ1-1
d_gene: TRBD1
abundance: -

CDR3aa: CASSPDGFGYTF
CDR3nt: TGTGCCAGCAGTCCGGACGGTTTCGGCTACACCTTC
v_gene: TRBV6-5
j_gene: TRBJ1-2
d_gene: -
abundance: -

CDR3aa: CASRPPGQGAPNTEAFF
CDR3nt: TGTGCCAGCAGGCCGCCGGGACAGGGTGCGCCGAACACTGAAGCTTTCTTT
v_gene: TRBV5-5
j_gene: TRBJ1-1
d_gene: TRBD1
abundance: -

CDR3aa: CASSYGYEQYF
CDR3nt: TGTGCCAGCAGTTACGGGTACGAGCAGTACTTC
v_gene: TRBV27
j_gene: TRBJ2-7
d_gene: -
abundance: -

CDR3aa: CASSRPGRPIGSYGYTF
CDR3nt: TGTGCCAGCAGCCGCCCCGGCAGGCCTATTGGGAGTTATGGCTACACCTTC
v_gene: TRBV28
j_gene: TRBJ1-2
d_gene: -
abundance: -

CDR3aa: CASSFNLRGPRPQHF
CDR3nt: TGTGCCAGCAGTTTTAACCTGAGGGGGCCACGGCCCCAGCATTTT
v_gene: TRBV28
j_gene: TRBJ1-5
d_gene: TRBD1
abundance: -

CDR3aa: CASSLGGTGEEQYF
CDR3nt: TGTGCCAGCAGCTTAGGGGGGACAGGGGAAGAGCAGTACTTC
v_gene: TRBV7-3
j_gene: TRBJ2-7
d_gene: TRBD1
abundance: -

CDR3aa: CASSLLGGATNEKLFF
CDR3nt: TGTGCCAGCAGTTTATTAGGGGGCGCAACTAATGAAAAACTGTTTTTT
v_gene: TRBV27
j_gene: TRBJ1-4
d_gene: TRBD1
abundance: once

CDR3aa: CASSRDGGNEQFF
CDR3nt: TGTGCCAGCTCCCGGGACGGGGGAAATGAGCAGTTCTTC
v_gene: TRBV27
j_gene: TRBJ2-1
d_gene: -
abundance: -

CDR3aa: CASRGGQADYEQYF
CDR3nt: TGTGCCAGCAGGGGCGGACAGGCAGACTACGAGCAGTACTTC
v_gene: TRBV2
j_gene: TRBJ2-7
d_gene: TRBD1
abundance: once

CDR3aa: CASSWTGGNQPQHF
CDR3nt: TGTGCCAGCAGTTGGACAGGGGGGAATCAGCCCCAGCATTTT
v_gene: TRBV6-6
j_gene: TRBJ1-5
d_gene: TRBD1
abundance: -

CDR3aa: CASSQAHSGGEPYNEQFF
CDR3nt: TGCGCCAGCAGCCAAGCCCATAGCGGGGGCGAACCCTACAATGAGCAGTTCTTC
v_gene: TRBV4-3
j_gene: TRBJ2-1
d_gene: TRBD2
abundance: -

CDR3aa: CASKMELGNYGYTF
CDR3nt: TGTGCCAGCAAGATGGAGCTCGGGAACTATGGCTACACCTTC
v_gene: TRBV7-9
j_gene: TRBJ1-2
d_gene: -
abundance: -

CDR3aa: CASSVAGSSGNTIYF
CDR3nt: TGTGCCAGCAGCGTAGCAGGATCCTCTGGAAACACCATATATTTT
v_gene: TRBV9
j_gene: TRBJ1-3
d_gene: -
abundance: -

CDR3aa: CASSNSGGDQPQHF
CDR3nt: TGTGCCAGCAGCAACTCAGGGGGCGACCAGCCCCAGCATTTT
v_gene: TRBV7-6
j_gene: TRBJ1-5
d_gene: TRBD1
abundance: -

CDR3aa: CASSLQGIHQPQHF
CDR3nt: TGTGCCAGCAGCTTACAGGGTATCCATCAGCCCCAGCATTTT
v_gene: TRBV5-6
j_gene: TRBJ1-5
d_gene: -
abundance: once

CDR3aa: CATKESPETQYF
CDR3nt: TGTGCCACCAAGGAGTCTCCAGAGACCCAGTACTTC
v_gene: TRBV2
j_gene: TRBJ2-5
d_gene: -
abundance: -

CDR3aa: CASSVDGDYEQYF
CDR3nt: TGTGCCAGCAGCGTAGATGGGGACTACGAGCAGTACTTC
v_gene: TRBV9
j_gene: TRBJ2-7
d_gene: -
abundance: -

CDR3aa: CASSPGHGGSPLHF
CDR3nt: TGTGCCAGCAGCCCTGGGCATGGGGGTTCACCCCTCCACTTT
v_gene: TRBV11-3
j_gene: TRBJ1-6
d_gene: -
abundance: -

CDR3aa: CASSLWDTEQYF
CDR3nt: TGTGCCAGCAGCTTGTGGGACACCGAGCAGTACTTC
v_gene: TRBV5-6
j_gene: TRBJ2-7
d_gene: -
abundance: -

CDR3aa: CASSYIYRGEIAPQHF
CDR3nt: TGTGCCAGCAGTTACATATACCGGGGCGAAATTGCGCCCCAGCATTTT
v_gene: TRBV27
j_gene: TRBJ1-5
d_gene: -
abundance: -

CDR3aa: CASSVTGGGTGELFF
CDR3nt: TGTGCCAGCAGTGTCACCGGGGGCGGTACCGGGGAGCTGTTTTTT
v_gene: TRBV2
j_gene: TRBJ2-2
d_gene: -
abundance: -

CDR3aa: CASSGRTGVGEKLFF
CDR3nt: TGTGCCAGCAGTGGACGGACAGGGGTAGGGGAAAAACTGTTTTTT
v_gene: TRBV6-1
j_gene: TRBJ1-4
d_gene: TRBD1
abundance: -

CDR3aa: CASSLPRDHSGNTIYF
CDR3nt: TGCGCCAGCAGCCTCCCCCGGGACCACTCTGGAAACACCATATATTTT
v_gene: TRBV4-1
j_gene: TRBJ1-3
d_gene: -
abundance: -

CDR3aa: CASSPRDVSYEQYF
CDR3nt: TGTGCCAGCAGCCCCCGGGACGTCTCCTACGAGCAGTACTTC
v_gene: TRBV7-9
j_gene: TRBJ2-7
d_gene: -
abundance: -

CDR3aa: CASSPEGQVLEQYF
CDR3nt: TGTGCCAGCAGCCCAGAGGGTCAGGTCTTGGAGCAGTACTTC
v_gene: TRBV11-3
j_gene: TRBJ2-7
d_gene: -
abundance: -

CDR3aa: CASSAAGPLPGEQYF
CDR3nt: TGTGCCAGCAGTGCTGCAGGCCCACTGCCGGGCGAGCAGTACTTC
v_gene: TRBV27
j_gene: TRBJ2-7
d_gene: -
abundance: -

CDR3aa: CASSVWKSYEQYF
CDR3nt: TGTGCCAGCAGCGTGTGGAAAAGCTACGAGCAGTACTTC
v_gene: TRBV6-1
j_gene: TRBJ2-7
d_gene: -
abundance: -

CDR3aa: CASHQEENQPQHF
CDR3nt: TGTGCCAGCCATCAAGAAGAGAATCAGCCCCAGCATTTT
v_gene: TRBV19
j_gene: TRBJ1-5
d_gene: -
abundance: -

CDR3aa: CASSWFGTGNGYTF
CDR3nt: TGTGCCAGCAGCTGGTTCGGGACAGGGAACGGCTACACCTTC
v_gene: TRBV7-9
j_gene: TRBJ1-2
d_gene: TRBD1
abundance: -

CDR3aa: CASRGESDTQYF
CDR3nt: TGTGCCAGCAGGGGGGAGTCAGATACGCAGTATTTT
v_gene: TRBV7-6
j_gene: TRBJ2-3
d_gene: -
abundance: -

CDR3aa: CASSLSGGYSGYTF
CDR3nt: TGTGCCAGCAGTTTATCCGGCGGCTATTCGGGCTACACCTTC
v_gene: TRBV27
j_gene: TRBJ1-2
d_gene: -
abundance: -

CDR3aa: CASSPTGTASYEQYF
CDR3nt: TGTGCCAGCTCACCTACCGGGACAGCGAGCTACGAGCAGTACTTC
v_gene: TRBV18
j_gene: TRBJ2-7
d_gene: TRBD1
abundance: -

CDR3aa: CASSEAWTGYEQYF
CDR3nt: TGTGCCAGCAGTGAAGCGTGGACAGGATACGAGCAGTACTTC
v_gene: TRBV6-1
j_gene: TRBJ2-7
d_gene: TRBD1
abundance: -

CDR3aa: CASSHQGSPYEQYF
CDR3nt: TGTGCCAGCAGTCACCAGGGATCCCCCTACGAGCAGTACTTC
v_gene: TRBV27
j_gene: TRBJ2-7
d_gene: -
abundance: -

CDR3aa: CASSLSGEGYYSTEAFF
CDR3nt: TGTGCCAGCAGTTTATCGGGCGAGGGGTACTATAGCACTGAAGCTTTCTTT
v_gene: TRBV27
j_gene: TRBJ1-1
d_gene: -
abundance: -

CDR3aa: CASTTSGTEAFF
CDR3nt: TGTGCCAGCACCACCTCGGGCACTGAAGCTTTCTTT
v_gene: TRBV7-9
j_gene: TRBJ1-1
d_gene: -
abundance: few

CDR3aa: CASSSGPWTSGLSSYEQYF
CDR3nt: TGTGCCAGCAGCTCCGGACCCTGGACTAGCGGGCTTAGCTCCTACGAGCAGTACTTC
v_gene: TRBV13
j_gene: TRBJ2-7
d_gene: TRBD2
abundance: once

CDR3aa: CATSRGAGRKLFF
CDR3nt: TGTGCCACCAGCAGAGGGGCCGGGAGAAAACTGTTTTTT
v_gene: TRBV15
j_gene: TRBJ1-4
d_gene: -
abundance: once

CDR3aa: CASLGQGVTYEQYF
CDR3nt: TGTGCCAGCCTCGGGCAGGGCGTTACCTACGAGCAGTACTTC
v_gene: TRBV11-2
j_gene: TRBJ2-7
d_gene: -
abundance: once

CDR3aa: CASRALGQGYVTEAFF
CDR3nt: TGTGCCAGCAGAGCCCTTGGACAGGGGTACGTCACTGAAGCTTTCTTT
v_gene: TRBV5-6
j_gene: TRBJ1-1
d_gene: TRBD1
abundance: once

CDR3aa: CASSLVFYEQYF
CDR3nt: TGTGCCAGCAGCTTAGTATTCTACGAGCAGTACTTC
v_gene: TRBV7-9
j_gene: TRBJ2-7
d_gene: -
abundance: once

CDR3aa: CASSLRGAEEAFF
CDR3nt: TGCGCCAGCAGCTTAAGGGGGGCCGAGGAAGCTTTCTTT
v_gene: TRBV5-1
j_gene: TRBJ1-1
d_gene: -
abundance: -

CDR3aa: CASSLALVKTDTQYF
CDR3nt: TGTGCCAGCAGCTTAGCGCTAGTTAAAACAGATACGCAGTATTTT
v_gene: TRBV7-6
j_gene: TRBJ2-3
d_gene: -
abundance: -